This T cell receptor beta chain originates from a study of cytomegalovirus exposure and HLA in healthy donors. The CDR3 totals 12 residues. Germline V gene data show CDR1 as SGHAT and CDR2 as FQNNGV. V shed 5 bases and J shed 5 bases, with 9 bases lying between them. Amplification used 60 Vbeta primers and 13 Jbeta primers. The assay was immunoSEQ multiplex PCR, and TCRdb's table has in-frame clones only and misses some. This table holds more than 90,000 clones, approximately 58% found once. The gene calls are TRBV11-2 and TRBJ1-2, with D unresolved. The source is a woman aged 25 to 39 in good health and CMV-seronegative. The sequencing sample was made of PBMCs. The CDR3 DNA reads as TGTGCCAGCAGCCCCCGAGCATATGGCTACACCTTC. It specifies CASSPRAYGYTF.